Described below is a single T cell receptor beta chain sequence and its context. This sample stems from a study of Ad26.COV2.S vaccination and SARS-CoV-2 variants. Method: immunoSEQ multiplex PCR; TCRdb's copy keeps in-frame clones and lacks some. The data contain about 440,000 clones, about nine tenths of them singletons. The germline V gene has CDR1 LNHDA and CDR2 SQIVND (reference sequence). The CDR3 length is 16 residues. V lost 5 bases and J 6 bases, leaving 21 bases between the germline ends. The treatment here: around 19 received Ad26.COV2.S at low or high dose, single or two shots; several received placebo; per-sample allocation not given. All samples were drawn on day 63, counting from the first vaccine or placebo injection.

The rearrangement joins TRBV19 to TRBJ2-3, with D perhaps matching TRBD1 (5 bases). Sample: peripheral blood, taken in a trial of Ad26.COV2.S vaccine versus placebo. The TCR comes from a person aged 18-60 years who received the Ad26.COV2.S COVID-19 vaccine or a placebo. The CDR3 here is CASSFYISDIEDTQYF. The CDR3 DNA reads as TGTGCCAGTAGTTTTTATATCTCGGACATCGAGGATACGCAGTATTTT.